The source of this T cell receptor (beta chain) is a study of blood T cell repertoires in COVID-19. Study information: Nucleic acid was either cDNA or gDNA, and it came from T cells, B-cell-depleted T cells, or PBMCs.

In the authors' workflow: Estimation of nucleated cell counts relied on the amplification of reference gene primers. Libraries were prepared by immunoSEQ multiplex PCR; TCRdb keeps only in-frame clonotypes and omits some of them. D and trimming were read from the DNA, whereas the V and J calls and clone size are those reported in that table. The table records about 140,000 clones, almost 85% of them present only once. The CDR3 is 14 residues long. CDR1 is DFQATT, CDR2 SNEGSKA, per germline (reference sequence). V lost 6 bases, J lost 4 bases, and 7 bases stayed unmatched. Recruits, aged roughly 18 to 95 years, lived in 24 US areas.

The origin of this receptor is a man aged 35-49 years with acute COVID-19. The V gene is TRBV20-1, the J gene TRBJ2-1, with TRBD2 matching over 9 bases. The material sequenced was PBMCs or T cells enriched from blood (not recorded which). CDR3 coding DNA: TGCAGTGCGAGTAGCGGGAGTACTTACAATGAGCAGTTCTTC. Protein: CSASSGSTYNEQFF.